This entry describes one T cell receptor beta chain. The antigen is undetermined. This record belongs to a study of STAT5B mutations in CD4+ large granular lymphocyte leukemia. Study at large: The CDR3 'QG' motif was associated with a particular HLA allele among healthy donors. Broader study findings: TRBV06-family usage was enriched in top patient clones (8/27) versus controls (2/35).

V shed 3 bases and J shed 0 bases, with 9 bases lying between them. Germline V gene data show CDR1 as MNHEY and CDR2 as SVGAGI. The CDR3 has 14 amino acids. The assay was run at survey level. The method was immunoSEQ multiplex PCR; TCRdb's version includes in-frame clones alone and lacks a portion of them. This table has over 25,000 clones, about 74% appearing once. The chain uses TRBV6-5 and TRBJ2-7; D perhaps matches TRBD2 (6 bases). Specimen: CD4+ T cells from blood buffy coats. The TCR was taken from a human donor in good health. Written as DNA, the CDR3 is TGTGCCAGCAGTTATAGGGGACTCTCCTACGAGCAGTACTTC. This gives the protein CASSYRGLSYEQYF.